Below, one TCR beta chain is given with its context. The sample is drawn from a study of control samples from healthy donors and cancer patients. CDR1 is MDHEN and CDR2 is SYDVKM in the germline V gene. Trimming took 2 bases from V and 2 from J, leaving 6 bases between them. This CDR3 spans 13 amino acids. Clones were sequenced by immunoSEQ multiplex PCR, and TCRdb holds only the in-frame ones, with some missing. The table includes tens of thousands of clones, 95% detected once. The sequenced sample was blood. The gene calls are TRBV28 and TRBJ1-2; TRBD1 is a possible D gene (5 bases). This clonotype was sampled from a man aged 25 to 40 in good health. In nucleotides, the CDR3 is TGTGCCAGCAGTTTACCAGGGAACTATGGCTACACCTTC. Translated, it gives CASSLPGNYGYTF.